This is a list of T cell receptor beta chains from one sample in a study of T cells after somatic rescue of genetic block. Produced via immunoSEQ multiplex PCR; TCRdb's table is partial and in-frame only. The repertoire holds tens of thousands of clones, with approximately 90% as singletons. Material for sequencing was peripheral blood mononuclear cells (PBMCs). These receptors originate from a man aged 30 to 39. CDR3s include the opening cysteine and the closing phenylalanine or tryptophan. D genes are given only for firm matches.

d_call	j_call	v_call	cdr3_nt	cdr3_aa
NA	TRBJ1-5	TRBV6-1	TGTGCCAGCATGGGGGCGCGGAATCAGCCCCAGCATTTT	CASMGARNQPQHF
NA	TRBJ2-7	TRBV29-1	TGCAGCGCCGGAGGTGGGGAAGCCTACGAGCAGTACTTC	CSAGGGEAYEQYF
NA	TRBJ2-6	TRBV6-1	TGTGCCAGCAGGGAAGGGGGAAGTGGGGCCAACGTCCTGACTTTC	CASREGGSGANVLTF
NA	TRBJ1-2	TRBV28	TGTGCCAGCAGGGGGGGCGGGATTGGCTACACCTTC	CASRGGGIGYTF
TRBD2	TRBJ2-1	TRBV7-2	TGTGCCAGCAGCCCCCCCTTCGGTAGCGGGAGAAGCTCCTACAATGAGCAGTTCTTC	CASSPPFGSGRSSYNEQFF
NA	TRBJ1-3	TRBV2	TGTGCCAGCAGTCGGACGGCTCCCGGTGGAAACACCATATATTTT	CASSRTAPGGNTIYF
NA	TRBJ1-5	TRBV19	TGTGCCACTGAGACGGGGTCTTTTACCAATCAGCCCCAGCATTTT	CATETGSFTNQPQHF
TRBD2	TRBJ2-1	TRBV7-2	TGTGCCAGCAGCTTAACCGGGGGGAACTACAATGAGCAGTTCTTC	CASSLTGGNYNEQFF
NA	TRBJ1-6	TRBV28	TGTGCCAGCAGTGGTACAGCGAGCTCCTATAATTCACCCCTCCACTTT	CASSGTASSYNSPLHF
TRBD2	TRBJ2-1	TRBV11-2	TGTGCCAGCAGGGGGGGACTAGCATTCGAGAATGAGCAGTTCTTC	CASRGGLAFENEQFF
NA	TRBJ1-1	TRBV2	TGTGCCAGCAGTGTCCAGTCCCTCGATGGTTTCTTT	CASSVQSLDGFF
NA	TRBJ2-1	TRBV27	TGTGCCAGCAGCCTGGGGTTAGGCTCCTACAATGAGCAGTTCTTC	CASSLGLGSYNEQFF
NA	TRBJ1-1	TRBV7-2	TGTGCCAGCAGCTTAGCGACGGGCACTGAAGCTTTCTTT	CASSLATGTEAFF
TRBD2	TRBJ2-3	TRBV5-6	TGTGCCAGCAGGCGGATGGGGGCTAGCGGGCCCTCAAGCGATACGCAGTATTTT	CASRRMGASGPSSDTQYF